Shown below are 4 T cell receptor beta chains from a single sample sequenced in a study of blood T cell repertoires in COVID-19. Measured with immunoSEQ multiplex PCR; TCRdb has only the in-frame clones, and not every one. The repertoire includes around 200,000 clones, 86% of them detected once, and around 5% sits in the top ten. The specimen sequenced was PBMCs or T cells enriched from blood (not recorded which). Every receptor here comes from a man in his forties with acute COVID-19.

CDR3 nucleotide sequence: TGCGCCAGCAGCGCGGGACTAGCGGACAATGAGCAGTTCTTC. This encodes CASSAGLADNEQFF. The chain is built from TRBV5-1 and TRBJ2-1; 11 nucleotides align to TRBD2. CDR3 length: 14 residues. Germline V gives CDR1 SGHRS, CDR2 YFSETQ. Trimming removed 4 bases from V and 5 bases from J; junction bases left unmatched: 2.

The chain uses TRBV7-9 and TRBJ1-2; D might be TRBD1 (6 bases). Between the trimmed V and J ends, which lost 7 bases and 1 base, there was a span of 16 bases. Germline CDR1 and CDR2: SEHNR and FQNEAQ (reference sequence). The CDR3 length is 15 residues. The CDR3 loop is CASNPMGALNYGYTF. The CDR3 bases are TGTGCCAGCAACCCCATGGGGGCTCTTAACTATGGCTACACCTTC.

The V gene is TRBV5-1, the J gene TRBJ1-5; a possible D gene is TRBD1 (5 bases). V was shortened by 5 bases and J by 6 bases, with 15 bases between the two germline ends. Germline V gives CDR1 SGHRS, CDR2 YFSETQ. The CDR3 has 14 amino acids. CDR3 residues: CASRGGETVQPQHF. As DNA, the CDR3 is TGCGCCAGCAGGGGGGGTGAAACGGTTCAGCCCCAGCATTTT.

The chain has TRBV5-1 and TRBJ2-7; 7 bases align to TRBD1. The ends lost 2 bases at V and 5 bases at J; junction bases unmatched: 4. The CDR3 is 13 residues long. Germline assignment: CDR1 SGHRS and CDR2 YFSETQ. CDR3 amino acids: CASSLQGINEQYF. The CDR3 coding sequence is TGCGCCAGCAGCTTACAGGGGATCAACGAGCAGTACTTC.